What follows describes a single T cell receptor (beta chain). The sample belongs to a study of blood T cell repertoires in COVID-19. V lost 4 bases and J lost 6; bases outside the gene matches: 11. The germline CDR1 and CDR2 sequences are SGDLS and YYNGEE. This CDR3 has 16 amino acids. The protocol was immunoSEQ multiplex PCR, while the TCRdb copy is restricted to in-frame clones and leaves out a portion. Of some 170,000 clones in the sample, roughly nine tenths are singletons; the top ten hold 0.95% to 1.5%. The chain is built from TRBV9 and TRBJ2-2, with TRBD2 identical over 8 bases. Material: PBMCs or T cells enriched from blood (not recorded which). This TCR was recovered from a human donor with acute COVID-19. The donor label of this sample is uncertain. The CDR3 region has the DNA TGTGCCAGCAGCCCCCGGTCCCTAGCGGGTCCCGGGGAGCTGTTTTTT. Amino acid sequence: CASSPRSLAGPGELFF.